These T cell receptor beta chains were read from a single sample in a study of T cells in Graves' hyperthyroidism and ophthalmopathy. A single record per CDR3 protein comes from TCRdb applying MiXCR to the multiplex PCR reads. The data contain around 340,000 distinct CDR3 sequences, 15% to 20% of them singletons. The specimen sequenced was blood. These receptors were taken from a woman between 45 and 65 years old with Graves' hyperthyroidism. The CDR3 runs from the conserved cysteine through the conserved F or W. A D gene is named only where the DNA matches it firmly. Some rows have no size entry. The others give once, few or many, or a class for an expanded clone.

TRBJ2-3,few,TRBV6-6,TRBD2,TGTGCCAGCAGTTACTCGGCGCGGGGGGGCCGAGCAGATACGCAGTATTTT,CASSYSARGGRADTQYF
TRBJ2-3,many,TRBV11-2,TRBD2,TGTGCCAGCAGCTACCCCCCGGGGGGGCGAGTAGATACGCAGTATTTT,CASSYPPGGRVDTQYF
TRBJ2-3,many,TRBV6-1,-,TGTGCCAGCACCCTAAGGGGGGCAGATACGCAGTATTTT,CASTLRGADTQYF
TRBJ2-1,-,TRBV19,TRBD2,TGTGCCAGTAGTACCTTACTAGCGGGGGGGCCCGATGAGCAGTTCTTC,CASSTLLAGGPDEQFF
TRBJ2-3,few,TRBV30,-,TGTGCCTGGAGCTTAGACGGCGGCACAGATACGCAGTATTTT,CAWSLDGGTDTQYF
TRBJ1-2,-,TRBV7-3,-,TGTGCCAGCAGCGTAGTACAGGGCCACACCTTC,CASSVVQGHTF
TRBJ1-2,many,TRBV4-1,TRBD1,TGCGCCAGCAGCCAGGGCGACAGGGGCGCTCACTATGGCTACACCTTC,CASSQGDRGAHYGYTF
TRBJ2-2,few,TRBV4-1,-,TGCGCCAGCAGCCAATGGGTGAACACCGGGGAGCTGTTTTTT,CASSQWVNTGELFF
TRBJ2-3,few,TRBV6-1,-,TGTGCCAGCAGTGAACGGGCGGCTAGCACAGATACGCAGTATTTT,CASSERAASTDTQYF
TRBJ1-4,few,TRBV12-3/TRBV12-4,-,TGTGCCAGCAGTACAGGAAAGAGTGAAAAACTGTTTTTT,CASSTGKSEKLFF
TRBJ1-2,-,TRBV29-1,TRBD1,TGCAGCGTTAAACGACAGGGCGAGGGCTACACCTTC,CSVKRQGEGYTF
TRBJ1-2,few,TRBV14,-,TGTGCCAGCAGCCGAAACAGGGTAGGACACGGCTACACCTTC,CASSRNRVGHGYTF
TRBJ2-5,few,TRBV20-1,TRBD2,TGCAGTGCGGGGGAGAGCGGGAGTCGAGGGACCCAGTACTTC,CSAGESGSRGTQYF
TRBJ1-2,-,TRBV13,TRBD1,TGTGCCAGCAGCTGGGGACAGGCAATCCATGGCTACACCTTC,CASSWGQAIHGYTF
TRBJ2-5,many,TRBV11-2,-,TGTGCCAGCAGCGGGGTTCTAGGGACCCAGTACTTC,CASSGVLGTQYF
TRBJ2-7,few,TRBV4-1,TRBD2,TGCGCCAGCAGCCAAGCCCTAGCGGGAGGGCCGTACGAGCAGTACTTC,CASSQALAGGPYEQYF
TRBJ1-1,few,TRBV18,-,TGTGCCAGCTCACCATCACATGACAGATATGACACTGAAGCTTTCTTT,CASSPSHDRYDTEAFF
TRBJ1-4,few,TRBV6-1,-,TGTGCCAGCAGTAGACCCGGGGGTAATGAAAAACTGTTTTTT,CASSRPGGNEKLFF
TRBJ2-2,few,TRBV9,TRBD1,TGTGCCAGCAGCGGACCCCCAGGGACAGGAAAAACCACCGGGGAGCTGTTTTTT,CASSGPPGTGKTTGELFF
TRBJ2-1,many,TRBV12-5,TRBD2,TGTGCTAGTGGCAGCGGGGGGGATACTTCGGATGAGCAGTTCTTC,CASGSGGDTSDEQFF
TRBJ1-1,few,TRBV5-1,-,TGCGCCAGCAGCTTGGAAGTAATGAACACTGAAGCTTTCTTT,CASSLEVMNTEAFF
TRBJ1-4,-,TRBV5-1,TRBD1,TGCGCCAGCAGCCCGACAGGGGTTGACGAAAAACTGTTTTTT,CASSPTGVDEKLFF
TRBJ1-6,many,TRBV30,TRBD1,TGTGCCTGGAGGACAGGGGGCCCTTCACCCCTCCACTTT,CAWRTGGPSPLHF
TRBJ1-1,-,TRBV3-1,-,TGTGCCAGCAGCCAAGTCCCGACAGGCGACACTGAAGCTTTCTTT,CASSQVPTGDTEAFF
TRBJ2-2,many,TRBV2,-,TGTGCCAGCAGTGATTCTCTCACACACAGTATGAACACCGGGGAGCTGTTTTTT,CASSDSLTHSMNTGELFF
TRBJ2-3,few,TRBV6-5,-,TGTGCCAGCAGTTACTCGGGACGGATAGATACGCAGTATTTT,CASSYSGRIDTQYF